The 11 T cell receptor beta chains below were found in one sample sequenced in a study of T cell changes during pregnancy in multiple sclerosis (dated by TCRdb to between 2019 and 2020). Libraries were made using the immunoSEQ multiplex PCR assay. TCRdb re-hosts the immuneACCESS table, in-frame sequences only. Its copies lack some clones; in the studies checked, an unresolved V gene accounts for under half of them, and the cause for the rest is not known. Recorded for this sample are some 18,000 clones; around 87% of them occurred a single time. The ten largest clones add up to approximately 15% of the sample. The material sequenced was CD8+ T cells from peripheral blood mononuclear cells, taken in the third trimester of pregnancy. Every receptor here comes from a female donor in good health, enrolled as a control in a pregnancy study.

This chain connects TRBV7-9 to TRBJ2-3; a possible D gene is TRBD1 (6 bases). Germline loops: CDR1 SEHNR, CDR2 FQNEAQ (reference sequence). V gave up 4 bases and J gave up 2 bases, with 16 bases separating them. This CDR3 comprises 16 residues. CDR3 region: CASSSHGDTDTDTQYF. In DNA, the CDR3 is TGTGCCAGCAGCTCCCACGGGGACACAGACACAGATACGCAGTATTTT.

The V call is TRBV6-4, the J call TRBJ2-3; tentatively, D is TRBD2 (6 bases). V was trimmed by 5 bases and J by 1 base, leaving 7 bases between them. The CDR3 runs to 13 residues. Germline values: CDR1 MRHNA, CDR2 SNTAGT. For the CDR3, the DNA is TGTGCCAGCAGTCCTAGCGGCACAGATACGCAGTATTTT. Its translation is CASSPSGTDTQYF.

The chain joins TRBV6-1 to TRBJ1-2, with D maybe TRBD1 (5 bases). The CDR3 runs to 14 residues. V dropped 4 bases and J dropped 3 bases, with 12 bases sitting between them. Germline lookup yields CDR1 MNHNS and CDR2 SASEGT. CDR3 sequence: CASSAEGTDYGYTF. The DNA for the CDR3 is TGTGCCAGCAGTGCGGAGGGGACGGACTATGGCTACACCTTC.

Here the CDR3 DNA reads TGTGCCAGCGTGGGGGCTTCGGAGGACAGGGTAGCCCAAGAGACCCAGTACTTC. As protein: CASVGASEDRVAQETQYF. The J gene is TRBJ2-5, the V gene TRBV25-1; 8 positions agree with TRBD1. Per the germline V gene, CDR1 is MGHDK and CDR2 is SYGVNS. The CDR3 is 18 amino acids. V lost 8 bases to trimming and J lost 1 base; unmatched junction nucleotides: 18.

The chain carries TRBV28 and TRBJ1-5; D might be TRBD1 (5 bases). V shed 1 base and J shed 7 bases, with 8 bases lying between them. CDR3 length: 13 residues. CDR1 is MDHEN, CDR2 SYDVKM, per germline. The CDR3 spells CASSLLQGQPQHF. CDR3 DNA: TGTGCCAGCAGTTTATTGCAGGGCCAGCCCCAGCATTTT. The variable domain in full, with the rest retrieved from reference TRBV28 and TRBJ1-5, is DVKVTQSSRYLVKRTGEKVFLECVQDMDHENMFWYRQDPGLGLRLIYFSYDVKMKEKGDIPEGYSVSREKKERFSLILESASTNQTSMYLCASSLLQGQPQHFGDGTRLSIL.

The V gene is TRBV7-9, the J gene TRBJ2-3; no reliable D call. This CDR3 comprises 15 residues. CDR1 SEHNR and CDR2 FQNEAQ come from the germline V gene (reference sequence). The V gene lost 3 bases and the J gene lost 3 bases, with 13 bases spanning the gap. CDR3 loop: CASSFQLVRTDTQYF. The CDR3 nucleotides read TGTGCCAGCAGCTTCCAGCTAGTAAGGACAGATACGCAGTATTTT.

V and J are TRBV6-7 and TRBJ2-7; TRBD1 is a possible D gene (6 bases). TRBV6-7 is sorted into the ORF group, with uncertain function. Deletions cut 6 bases from V and 4 bases from J, with 10 bases between. This CDR3 is 12 amino acids long. The chain's CDR3 is CASSDRTYEQYF. Written as DNA, the CDR3 is TGTGCCAGCAGCGACAGGACGTACGAGCAGTACTTC.

V gene TRBV19 combines with J gene TRBJ1-4; a possible D gene is TRBD1 (5 bases). Trimming stripped 6 bases from V and 13 bases from J, with 21 bases between. Per the germline V gene, CDR1 is LNHDA and CDR2 is SQIVND (reference sequence). The CDR3 spans 14 residues. The CDR3 coding sequence is TGTGCCAGTAGGTCAAATGTTGGGGGGAGAGGACTGTTTTTT. It yields the protein CASRSNVGGRGLFF.

This clone came up once. The chain combines TRBV28 with TRBJ1-2, with 10 bases that match TRBD1. The CDR3 totals 19 residues. Trimming cost V 6 bases and J 3 bases; bases outside gene matches: 19. Germline values: CDR1 MDHEN, CDR2 SYDVKM. CDR3 protein: CASSSWDRGRLGWDYGYTF. CDR3 nucleotides: TGTGCCAGCAGCTCTTGGGACAGGGGCAGGCTGGGGTGGGACTATGGCTACACCTTC.

The rearrangement links TRBV28 to TRBJ1-1; no definite D call. The CDR3 covers 14 residues. Trimming took off 3 bases at V and 4 bases at J, with 12 bases between the two ends. Germline V gene data show CDR1 as MDHEN and CDR2 as SYDVKM. In nucleotides, the CDR3 is TGTGCCAGCAGTTTGAGGCCGGCGGGCACTGAAGCTTTCTTT. Amino acid sequence: CASSLRPAGTEAFF.

A single count supports this clone. This chain joins TRBV15 and TRBJ1-3; 7 bases are shared with TRBD1. The CDR3 covers 15 residues. The V and J ends lost 5 bases and 3 bases, in that order; junction bases with no gene match: 7. From germline, CDR1 is LNHNV and CDR2 YYDKDF (reference sequence). CDR3 nucleotide sequence: TGTGCCACCAGCGCCCTCCGGGACAGTGGAAACACCATATATTTT. This codes for CATSALRDSGNTIYF.